The entry below describes one TCR beta chain. The target of this receptor is not known. Per-nucleotide qualities are absent, and no much larger clonotype sits a single base away. This sample is part of a study of blood T cells in healthy people across ages (dated by TCRdb to the mid-2010s). Study-wide context: Template switching captured roughly one uniquely barcoded TCR beta cDNA molecule per two T cells in model experiments. The study measured age-related changes in TCR beta repertoire diversity using deep sequencing normalized with unique cDNA molecular identifiers. The donors were split into four age groups: young (average 16 years), middle-aged (roughly 40), aged (62) and long-lived (under 85). The study analyzed two additional independent replicas of 1 million unique cDNA reads from the same blood draw for two donors, one aged 18 to 30 and one aged 80 or older.

Libraries were built with 5' RACE. For sequencing, an Illumina HiSeq 2500 was employed. A second about 7 to 11 cycle PCR used a sample-barcoded 5' primer and a J-beta primer mix. A template-switch 5' adaptor carrying 12 random nucleotides introduced a unique molecular identifier onto each TCR beta cDNA molecule. At least 3 million CDR3-containing paired-end reads were obtained from each sample. First-strand cDNA was synthesized from all RNA with the Mint cDNA synthesis kit, primed by a TRBC-specific oligonucleotide. All cDNA was treated with uracil-DNA glycosylase and then went through a first 18-cycle PCR with the universal primers M1SS and BC2_uni_R. The paper's processing steps were these. For normalization, 1 million high-quality reads, each with a distinct molecular identifier, were randomly selected from each sample. Reads with shared molecular identifiers were discarded instead of being binned into consensus sequences. MiTCR, run with a Q25 quality threshold and the strictest error-elimination algorithm, handled CDR3 identification, clonotype clustering and error correction. Lower-bound total TCR beta diversity was estimated with a nonparametric unseen species model using Euler transformation. TCRdb cleaned the public reads at Q25 with fastp, built clones with MiXCR and kept in-frame beta chains. Rows with one shared CDR3 protein collapse into an entry with the most common genes and DNA. These V and J calls rely on TCRdb rather than the paper's analysis. The sample table lists nearly 800,000 distinct CDR3 sequences, 20% to 25% of them with a count of one. The top ten hold 3.7% of the sample.

The approximately 41 donors, aged about 6 to 100 years, were systemically healthy Caucasian individuals from Russia. Around 9.8 milliliters of peripheral blood were collected from each donor into EDTA-treated Vacutainer tubes. PBMCs were isolated by Ficoll-Paque density-gradient centrifugation, with at least 6 million obtained per sample. Total RNA was extracted from PBMCs with Trizol reagent, with at least 6 micrograms obtained per sample. For every donor, an aliquot of PBMCs went through flow cytometry to measure the percentages of naive CD45RAhigh/CD27high T cells. The investigation overall reported the following: The percentage of naive T cells measured by flow cytometry correlated strongly with observed TCR beta diversity. The long-lived group showed more naive CD4+ T cells, fewer expanded clones and increased TCR diversity than the aged group, suggesting age selection. The CMV infection status of donors was not known, potentially confounding age-related changes in expanded clonotypes. Total diversity estimates from one million sequenced T cells were considered lower bounds and underestimates. Because profiling used bulk unsorted PBMCs, naive and antigen-experienced compartments could not be compared conclusively. As age increased, observed TCR beta diversity per million T cells dropped in a roughly linear way, and a significant reduction was already evident by age 40.

The germline V gene (reference sequence) sets CDR1 to SEHNR and CDR2 to FQNEAQ. The CDR3, from cysteine to phenylalanine, totals 14 residues. The only DNA kept is the CDR3, 42 bases in frame from the first base. These data are also associated with another study on T cells of mothers and their children. The second publication reports: Donors were nine systemically healthy Caucasian individuals: three mothers and their six children. cDNA synthesis consumed the entire amount of extracted RNA, loaded at approximately 1.6 ug RNA in each 15 ul reaction. In the second PCR, the M1S primer added sample barcodes and 2-4 random nucleotides. Over 8 million TCR beta CDR3 reads were obtained for each mother, and 2.5 million to 3 million reads were obtained for each child. Thymic selection shapes the output of TCR recombination in a similar way in related and unrelated pairs, and inherited differences have a minor effect. Normalized repertoire overlap was always found to be slightly, but never significantly, higher in related mother-child pairs than in unrelated mother-child pairs. No persistent microchimeric T cell clones were detected, at a sensitivity of 90 to 100 clones per million clonotypes. In the study, deep NGS was used to compare the TCR beta repertoires of mothers and children, and features distinguishing related mother-child pairs from unrelated individuals were sought. Mothers averaged roughly 36 +/- 4 years of age and children averaged about 10 +/- 4 years. After adapters were ligated using NEBNext reagents, the libraries underwent 100+100 nt paired-end sequencing on an Illumina HiSeq 2000. To prevent cross-contamination, the mother and child libraries were prepared a month apart and were sequenced in separate runs. For each donor, somewhere between 500,000 and 2,000,000 distinct TCR beta clonotypes were identified. Naive TCR beta clonotypes were estimated from low-frequency clonotypes matched to each donor's FACS-determined naive share, without sorting.

In this chain, TRBV7-9 is recombined with TRBJ2-5, with a weak D call of TRBD1 (6 bases match). The tail of the sequence fits TRBJ2-1 better, so the J call may be wrong. Sequenced sample: blood. This TCR was recovered from a boy aged 5 to 17 in good health. The nucleotide sequence reads as follows: TGTGCCAGCAGCTACCAGGGGTTCCGCAATGAGCAGTTCTTC. This gives the protein CASSYQGFRNEQFF.